The 29 T cell receptor beta chains below all came from one sample that was sequenced in a study of shared clonotypes between healthy human individuals. Generated by immunoSEQ multiplex PCR, the TCRdb table keeps only in-frame clones and is missing some. The sample holds some 2,000,000 clones, 90% to 95% seen once. Sequenced material: naive CD4+ T cells sorted from blood. Subset specified: CD45RA+ positively selected. The source is a man between 18 and 29 years old in good health.

The chain has TRBV6-1 and TRBJ1-6; no firm D call. This CDR3 contains 15 residues. Looked up from germline, CDR1 is MNHNS and CDR2 is SASEGT. Trimming pared 2 bases from V and 7 bases from J, leaving 12 bases between. CDR3 DNA sequence: TGTGCCAGCAGTGAATGGAGGTCTAGCAATTCACCCCTCCACTTT. Translation: CASSEWRSSNSPLHF.

This chain links TRBV5-1 with TRBJ2-5, with D perhaps TRBD1 (5 bases). Trimming stripped 0 bases from V and 0 bases from J, with 12 bases between. The CDR3 sequence is 16 residues long. Germline-derived CDR1 and CDR2 are SGHRS and YFSETQ. CDR3 sequence: CASSLGGATNQETQYF. The DNA of the CDR3 is TGCGCCAGCAGCTTGGGTGGGGCTACTAACCAAGAGACCCAGTACTTC.

The chain couples TRBV5-4 to TRBJ1-6; 10 nucleotides agree with TRBD1. Germline V gene lookup returns CDR1 SGHNT and CDR2 YYREEE (reference sequence). Unmatched junction bases numbered 8, after V lost 4 bases and J lost 7 bases. The CDR3 contains 16 residues. The CDR3 is CASSTPGQGYNSPLHF. CDR3 bases: TGTGCCAGCAGCACACCGGGACAGGGGTACAATTCACCCCTCCACTTT.

The genes are TRBV27 and TRBJ2-3; 8 bases are shared with TRBD2. The trim removed 6 bases at V and 2 bases at J, leaving 7 bases unmatched. The CDR3 extends over 15 amino acids. CDR1 MNHEY and CDR2 SMNVEV come from the germline V gene (reference sequence). The CDR3 sequence is CASRRERGITDTQYF. CDR3 bases: TGTGCCAGCAGAAGGGAGCGGGGGATCACAGATACGCAGTATTTT.

The chain is built from TRBV7-8 and TRBJ2-1; D perhaps matches TRBD1 (9 bases). CDR1 is SGHVS, CDR2 FQNEAQ, per germline. Trimming shortened V by 7 bases and J by 5 bases, and 30 bases separated the two germline ends. This CDR3 is 19 amino acids long. In nucleotides, the CDR3 is TGTGCCAGCATCGAGGACAGGGGATTAGCGGGGAAGCCAAACAATGAGCAGTTCTTC. It encodes CASIEDRGLAGKPNNEQFF.

This chain connects TRBV10-2 to TRBJ2-2; 9 bases line up with TRBD2. The length of the CDR3 is 16 residues. Germline V CDR1 and CDR2: WSHSY, SAAADI. The V segment lost 7 bases and the J segment 1 base; nucleotides outside the gene matches: 7. The CDR3 loop reads CASKGGTSLNTGELFF. The DNA for the CDR3 is TGCGCCAGCAAAGGAGGGACTAGCCTGAACACCGGGGAGCTGTTTTTT.

The CDR3 here is CASSSSFGSYNEQFF. CDR3 DNA sequence: TGTGCCAGCAGCAGTTCGTTCGGGTCCTACAATGAGCAGTTCTTC. The chain has TRBV7-6 and TRBJ2-1; D remains ambiguous. The germline CDR1 and CDR2 sequences are SGHVS and FNYEAQ. The CDR3 is 15 residues long. V was pared by 5 bases and J by 1 base, with 12 bases between.

The V and J genes are TRBV5-4 and TRBJ2-7, with a possible D match to TRBD1 (6 bases). The CDR3 has 13 amino acids. Looked up from germline, CDR1 is SGHNT and CDR2 is YYREEE (reference sequence). With 0 bases removed from V and 5 bases from J, the gap between germline ends came to 9 bases. The CDR3 reads CASSLDRVHEQYF. As DNA, the CDR3 is TGTGCCAGCAGCTTGGACAGGGTTCACGAGCAGTACTTC.

J is TRBJ1-1 and V is TRBV30, with D possibly matching TRBD1 (5 bases). The V and J ends lost 4 bases and 11 bases respectively, with 14 bases between them. The CDR3 consists of 11 residues. From germline, CDR1 is GTSNPN and CDR2 SVGIG (reference sequence). CDR3 in amino acids: CAWKGSLGAFF. The DNA for the CDR3 is TGTGCCTGGAAGGGGTCTTTGGGGGCTTTCTTT.

A single count supports this clone. The chain joins TRBV18 to TRBJ2-5, with 7 bases that match TRBD1. CDR1 and CDR2 from the germline V gene are KGHSH and LQKENI. The CDR3 has 16 residues. V gave up 1 base and J gave up 4 bases; unmatched junction bases: 9. The CDR3 DNA sequence: TGTGCCAGCTCACCACTTACCGGGACAGACGGAGAGACCCAGTACTTC. As protein: CASSPLTGTDGETQYF.

The chain uses TRBV13 and TRBJ1-3, with 8 bases matching TRBD1. V shed 2 bases and J 3 bases; nucleotides not matched to a gene: 6. Germline CDR1 reads PRHDT; CDR2 reads FYEKMQ (reference sequence). The CDR3 contains 16 residues. The CDR3 reads CASSLSVTGVGNTIYF. The CDR3 DNA reads as TGTGCCAGCAGCTTATCAGTGACAGGGGTTGGAAACACCATATATTTT. The whole variable domain, remainder taken from reference TRBV13 and TRBJ1-3, is AAGVIQSPRHLIKEKRETATLKCYPIPRHDTVYWYQQGPGQDPQFLISFYEKMQSDKGSIPDRFSAQQFSDYHSELNMSSLELGDSALYFCASSLSVTGVGNTIYFGEGSWLTVV.

This chain uses TRBV11-3 with TRBJ2-1; TRBD1 matches at 7 bases. This CDR3 is 16 amino acids long. Per germline, CDR1 SGHNT and CDR2 YENEEA. Losses at the gene ends were 0 bases for V and 0 bases for J; bases not matched to a gene: 2. This CDR3 reads CASSLEGQSSYNEQFF. In DNA, the CDR3 is TGTGCCAGCAGCTTAGAGGGACAGAGCTCCTACAATGAGCAGTTCTTC.

J is TRBJ2-5 and V is TRBV5-1; no reliable D call. From germline, CDR1 is SGHRS and CDR2 YFSETQ. CDR3 length equals 14 residues. Trimming shortened V by 0 bases and J by 5 bases, and 11 bases separated the two germline ends. CDR3: CASSLGAGWETQYF. The CDR3, as DNA: TGCGCCAGCAGCTTGGGCGCCGGATGGGAGACCCAGTACTTC.

The CDR3 region is CSVVAGTYEQYF. In DNA, the CDR3 is TGCAGCGTTGTAGCTGGCACCTACGAGCAGTACTTC. The V gene is TRBV29-1, the J gene TRBJ2-7; no clear D. Trimming took off 4 bases at V and 2 bases at J, with 9 bases between the two ends. The CDR3 is 12 amino acids. Germline-derived CDR1 and CDR2 are SQVTM and ANQGSEA.

J is TRBJ2-5 and V is TRBV5-4; D possibly corresponds to TRBD2 (6 bases). Trimming removed 4 bases from V and 0 bases from J, with 19 bases in between. The length of the CDR3 is 17 residues. Germline values: CDR1 SGHNT, CDR2 YYREEE (reference sequence). Here the CDR3 DNA reads TGTGCCAGCAGCAGCCCCGGGACTCTTTTCGACCAAGAGACCCAGTACTTC. Translated: CASSSPGTLFDQETQYF. Full variable domain (rest looked up from reference TRBV5-4 and TRBJ2-5): ETGVTQSPTHLIKTRGQQVTLRCSSQSGHNTVSWYQQALGQGPQFIFQYYREEENGRGNFPPRFSGLQFPNYSSELNVNALELDDSALYLCASSSPGTLFDQETQYFGPGTRLLVL.

The rearrangement joins TRBV6-6 to TRBJ1-5; D uncertain. From germline, CDR1 is MNHNY and CDR2 SVGAGI (reference sequence). V was pared by 0 bases and J by 10 bases, with 19 bases between. The CDR3 runs to 16 residues. Here the CDR3 reads CASSYSLSSPWSPQHF. For the CDR3, the DNA is TGTGCCAGCAGTTACTCGTTGAGCAGTCCCTGGAGTCCCCAGCATTTT.

This rearrangement joins TRBV5-1 to TRBJ1-3; TRBD1 is a possible D gene (5 bases). Germline CDR1 SGHRS, CDR2 YFSETQ. CDR3 length: 16 amino acids. Trimming shortened V by 1 base and J by 0 bases, and 11 bases separated the two germline ends. DNA for the CDR3: TGCGCCAGCAGCTTGTTAGACAGTAGCTCTGGAAACACCATATATTTT. This codes for CASSLLDSSSGNTIYF. Full variable domain (remainder filled in from reference TRBV5-1 and TRBJ1-3): KAGVTQTPRYLIKTRGQQVTLSCSPISGHRSVSWYQQTPGQGLQFLFEYFSETQRNKGNFPGRFSGRQFSNSRSEMNVSTLELGDSALYLCASSLLDSSSGNTIYFGEGSWLTVV.

This chain uses TRBV10-1 with TRBJ2-7, with 8 positions matching TRBD1. In germline, CDR1 is WNHNN, CDR2 SYGVQD (reference sequence). With V trimmed by 4 bases and J by 3 bases, 11 bases remained unmatched. The CDR3 totals 16 residues. The CDR3, as DNA: TGCGCCAGCAGTGGCTCAGGGTGGACAGGGAGCTACGAGCAGTACTTC. Amino acids: CASSGSGWTGSYEQYF.

A note on this clone: This CDR3 is also generated by other DNA sequences in the sample. The rearrangement links TRBV2 to TRBJ2-7; the D is unclear. This CDR3 is built from 11 residues. Trimming cost V 6 bases and J 1 base, with 4 bases left between them. Germline CDR1 is SNHLY and CDR2 is FYNNEI. For the CDR3, the DNA is TGTGCCAGCAGCGCTTCCTACGAGCAGTACTTC. Amino acid sequence: CASSASYEQYF.

CDR3 amino acids: CASSPLSTENSPLHF. CDR3 nucleotides: TGTGCCAGCTCACCACTTAGTACAGAGAATTCACCCCTCCACTTT. This chain joins TRBV18 and TRBJ1-6; no definite D call. Germline CDR1 KGHSH, CDR2 LQKENI. Trimming pared 1 base from V and 7 bases from J, leaving 11 bases between. The CDR3 length is 15 residues. The entire variable domain, with the rest obtained from reference TRBV18 and TRBJ1-6, is as follows: NAGVMQNPRHLVRRRGQEARLRCSPMKGHSHVYWYRQLPEEGLKFMVYLQKENIIDESGMPKERFSAEFPKEGPSILRIQQVVRGDSAAYFCASSPLSTENSPLHFGNGTRLTVT.

The gene calls are TRBV5-5 and TRBJ1-1, with D uncertain. The germline V and J ends were trimmed by 0 bases and 8 bases, with 11 bases remaining between them. This CDR3 region has 13 residues. Germline lookup yields CDR1 SGHKS and CDR2 YYEKEE (reference sequence). CDR3 coding DNA: TGTGCCAGCAGCTTGGCCGGAGGGAGCGAAGCTTTCTTT. Translated: CASSLAGGSEAFF.

The J gene is TRBJ2-6, the V gene TRBV7-2; no clear D gene. CDR1 and CDR2 (germline): SGHTA, FQGNSA. The CDR3 length is 14 residues. Trimming took off 7 bases at V and 0 bases at J, with 7 bases between the two ends. The CDR3, as DNA: TGTGCCAGCAAAGAGAACTCTGGGGCCAACGTCCTGACTTTC. As protein: CASKENSGANVLTF.

Regarding this clone: Other DNA sequences of this sample code for an identical CDR3. The CDR3 DNA is TGTGCCAGCTCACCGGGCGGGGGACCTAACTATGGCTACACCTTC. Protein sequence: CASSPGGGPNYGYTF. The chain joins TRBV18 to TRBJ1-2; TRBD1 is a possible D gene (5 bases). Germline V gene data show CDR1 as KGHSH and CDR2 as LQKENI. Trimming cost V 3 bases and J 0 bases, with 11 bases left between them. The CDR3 covers 15 residues.

This chain joins TRBV7-3 and TRBJ2-7; 11 bases agree with TRBD2. J lost 12 bases, V lost 5 bases, and 6 bases had no gene match. CDR1 and CDR2 from the germline V gene are SGHTA and FQGTGA. The CDR3 has 12 residues. The DNA for the CDR3 is TGTGCCAGCAGCCCCCCTAGCGGGGGGCTGTACTTC. It translates to CASSPPSGGLYF. Full variable domain (remainder filled in from reference TRBV7-3 and TRBJ2-7): GAGVSQTPSNKVTEKGKYVELRCDPISGHTALYWYRQSLGQGPEFLIYFQGTGAADDSGLPNDRFFAVRPEGSVSTLKIQRTERGDSAVYLCASSPPSGGLYFGPGTRLTVT.

CDR3 residues: CASSLETGLANYGYTF. In nucleotides, the CDR3 is TGTGCCAGCAGCTTAGAAACAGGATTAGCTAACTATGGCTACACCTTC. The chain combines TRBV7-2 with TRBJ1-2; D is possibly TRBD1 (5 bases). The CDR3 length is 16 residues. CDR1 is SGHTA and CDR2 is FQGNSA in the germline V gene. Trimming cost V 1 base and J 0 bases, with 12 bases left between them. The full variable domain, its missing parts supplied by reference TRBV7-2 and TRBJ1-2, is GAGVSQSPSNKVTEKGKDVELRCDPISGHTALYWYRQSLGQGLEFLIYFQGNSAPDKSGLPSDRFSAERTGGSVSTLTIQRTQQEDSAVYLCASSLETGLANYGYTFGSGTRLTVV.

The chain couples TRBV7-6 to TRBJ2-5, with D maybe TRBD2 (5 bases). Trimming took 1 base from V and 4 from J, leaving 13 bases between them. Germline V CDR1 and CDR2: SGHVS, FNYEAQ. CDR3 length: 15 residues. CDR3: CASSLERASLETQYF. In nucleotides, the CDR3 is TGTGCCAGCAGCTTAGAGAGGGCCAGCCTAGAGACCCAGTACTTC. The variable domain in full, with the rest retrieved from reference TRBV7-6 and TRBJ2-5, is GAGVSQSPRYKVTKRGQDVALRCDPISGHVSLYWYRQALGQGPEFLTYFNYEAQQDKSGLPNDRFSAERPEGSISTLTIQRTEQRDSAMYRCASSLERASLETQYFGPGTRLLVL.

This chain uses TRBV7-9 with TRBJ1-4; D unresolved. The CDR3 is made up of 16 amino acids. Trimming pared 4 bases from V and 7 bases from J, leaving 19 bases between. Germline CDR1 is SEHNR and CDR2 is FQNEAQ (reference sequence). CDR3 sequence reads: CASSSYAGKTVEKLFF. The CDR3 DNA reads as TGTGCCAGCAGCTCTTACGCCGGGAAAACGGTTGAAAAACTGTTTTTT.

The V gene is TRBV25-1, the J gene TRBJ1-5; D gene ambiguous. Germline CDR1 and CDR2: MGHDK and SYGVNS. V shed 0 bases and J shed 5 bases, with 8 bases lying between them. The CDR3 runs 14 residues. The CDR3 DNA sequence: TGTGCCAGCAGTGAATACAGGAGGGATCAGCCCCAGCATTTT. Its protein is CASSEYRRDQPQHF.

J is TRBJ2-7 and V is TRBV7-9, with 11 bases that match TRBD1. CDR1 and CDR2 (germline): SEHNR, FQNEAQ (reference sequence). The CDR3 runs 15 residues. With V trimmed by 5 bases and J by 5 bases, 8 bases remained unmatched. CDR3 nucleotides: TGTGCCAGCAGCCCCGGGACAGGGGGGTCGGACGAGCAGTACTTC. It translates to CASSPGTGGSDEQYF.